What follows is one TCR beta chain and its context. The sample comes from a study of blood T cell repertoires in COVID-19. Study details: Material from acute and convalescent COVID-19 was sourced from the United States, Italy and Spain. The analysed material was cDNA or gDNA that came from T cells, B-cell-depleted T cells, or PBMCs.

CDR3 length: 13 amino acids. The trim removed 6 bases at V and 4 bases at J, leaving 5 bases unmatched. Per the germline V gene, CDR1 is SGHDN and CDR2 is FVKESK. In the authors' workflow: From reference gene primer amplification, estimates of nucleated cell counts were derived. The repertoire was sequenced with immunoSEQ multiplex PCR; TCRdb's copy has only in-frame clones and lacks some. V and J calls and clone size are given by that table; D and trimming were obtained from the DNA. The sample records 200,000 to 300,000 clones, around 83% being singletons. The sequence came from a woman aged 55-75 years with active or convalescent COVID-19. Sequencing input: peripheral blood. The V and J genes are TRBV14 and TRBJ1-1, with TRBD1 matching over 7 bases. The CDR3 region has the DNA TGTGCCAGCAGTCAGGGGGTTATCACTGAAGCTTTCTTT. It codes for CASSQGVITEAFF.